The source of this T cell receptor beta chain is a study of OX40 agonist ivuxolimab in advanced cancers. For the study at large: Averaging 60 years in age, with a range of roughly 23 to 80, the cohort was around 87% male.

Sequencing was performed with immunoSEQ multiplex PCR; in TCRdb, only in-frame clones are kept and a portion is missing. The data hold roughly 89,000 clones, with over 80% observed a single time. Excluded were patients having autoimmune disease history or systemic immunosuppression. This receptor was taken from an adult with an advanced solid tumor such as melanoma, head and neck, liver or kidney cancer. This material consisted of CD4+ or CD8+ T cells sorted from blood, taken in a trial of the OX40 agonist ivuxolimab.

CDR3 amino acids: CASSSLAGGYTQYF. The CDR3 DNA sequence: TGTGCCAGCAGTTCCTTAGCGGGAGGATATACGCAGTATTTT. The chain combines TRBV28 with TRBJ2-3, with 10 bases that match TRBD2. Germline V gene sequence: CDR1 MDHEN, CDR2 SYDVKM. The trim removed 4 bases at V and 7 bases at J, leaving 5 bases unmatched. This CDR3 has 14 amino acids. The full variable domain, completed using reference TRBV28 and TRBJ2-3, is DVKVTQSSRYLVKRTGEKVFLECVQDMDHENMFWYRQDPGLGLRLIYFSYDVKMKEKGDIPEGYSVSREKKERFSLILESASTNQTSMYLCASSSLAGGYTQYFGPGTRLTVL.